This T cell receptor beta chain was captured in a study of shared clonotypes between healthy human individuals. Whole-study results and caveats: Only blood was sampled, and tissue TCR repertoires likely differ from blood ones. Rarefaction gave evidence that sorted-subset sequencing remained incomplete despite large depth. Several donors held 5% to 5.5% of naive CD4 clonotypes in common.

On this clone: Antigen specificity is unknown.

A roughly 200 ng quantity of DNA, around 30,000 T cell genomes, went into the sorted-subset replicate PCRs. Repertoires were generated with immunoSEQ multiplex PCR, while TCRdb's copy carries only in-frame clones and drops some. The sample carries about 2 million clones, about 95% recorded once. Trimming removed 0 bases at V and 4 bases at J, with 10 bases between. In germline, CDR1 is SGDLS, CDR2 YYNGEE. CDR3 length: 14 amino acids. Only CD45RO-negative cells positively selected for CCR7 counted as naive CD8 cells, so terminally differentiated effector memory CD45RA+ cells were excluded. Sequenced sample: naive CD8+ T cells sorted from blood. This TCR was recovered from a young man in good health. The J gene is TRBJ1-1, the V gene TRBV9; weak D call: TRBD1 (5 bases). The CDR3 spells CASSVVFGATEAFF. CDR3 in DNA: TGTGCCAGCAGCGTAGTGTTCGGGGCCACTGAAGCTTTCTTT.